Listed here are 2 T cell receptor beta chains from one sample, sequenced in a study of T cell responses to AZD1222 COVID-19 vaccine. Libraries were prepared by immunoSEQ multiplex PCR; TCRdb keeps only in-frame clonotypes and omits some of them. The table includes tens of thousands of clones, 90% detected once. The source was peripheral blood, collected 28 days after the second AZD1222 dose. These receptors were taken from an adult who received the AZD1222 COVID-19 vaccine.

The V and J genes are TRBV6-5 and TRBJ1-1; D gene ambiguous. Trimming cost V 10 bases and J 4 bases, with 16 bases left between them. The CDR3 loop spans 13 amino acids. Germline assignment: CDR1 MNHEY and CDR2 SVGAGI. The CDR3 bases are TGTGCCACTCAAAGGTGGCCGGGCACTGAAGCTTTCTTT. Translation gives CATQRWPGTEAFF.

The chain joins TRBV24-1 to TRBJ1-5, with D possibly TRBD1 on 5 matching bases. Between the trimmed V and J ends, which lost 6 bases and 9 bases, there was a span of 8 bases. CDR3 size: 11 residues. The V gene's germline CDR1 is KGHDR and CDR2 SFDVKD. The CDR3 sequence is CATSLGGPQHF. In DNA form, the CDR3 reads TGTGCCACCAGTTTGGGGGGGCCCCAGCATTTT.